What follows is one T cell receptor (beta chain) and its context. This record comes from a study of identical twins. TCRdb fed the 5' RACE reads into MiXCR, producing one record per CDR3 protein. This table holds some 190,000 distinct CDR3 sequences, 15% to 20% found once. The V and J ends lost 2 bases and 5 bases respectively, with 12 bases between them. CDR1 and CDR2 from the germline V gene are SGHVS and FNYEAQ. The CDR3 length is 14 residues. Healthy Caucasian donors formed the entire cohort. The same data also went into a second study, on T cells expressing NK-cell markers.

The chain joins TRBV7-6 to TRBJ2-5; TRBD2 might be the D (5 bases). This clonotype originated in a woman aged 18-29 years in good health. The sequenced sample was CD8+ T cells sorted from blood. The CDR3 DNA reads TGTGCCAGCAGCTTAAACGGGATGGCGGAGACCCAGTACTTC. It encodes CASSLNGMAETQYF.